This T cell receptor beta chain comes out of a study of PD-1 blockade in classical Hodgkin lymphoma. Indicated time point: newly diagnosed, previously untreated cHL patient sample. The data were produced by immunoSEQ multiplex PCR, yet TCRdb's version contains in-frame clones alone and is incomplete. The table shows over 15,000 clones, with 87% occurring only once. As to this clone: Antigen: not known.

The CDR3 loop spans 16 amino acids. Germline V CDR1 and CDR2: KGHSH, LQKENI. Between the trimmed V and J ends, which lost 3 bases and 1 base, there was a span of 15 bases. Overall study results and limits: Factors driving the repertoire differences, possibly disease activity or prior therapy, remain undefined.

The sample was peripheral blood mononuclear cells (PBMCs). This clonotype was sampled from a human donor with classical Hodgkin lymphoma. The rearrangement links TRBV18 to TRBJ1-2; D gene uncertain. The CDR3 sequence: CASSPMVSLGNYGYTF. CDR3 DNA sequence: TGTGCCAGCTCACCCATGGTGAGTCTCGGTAACTATGGCTACACCTTC.